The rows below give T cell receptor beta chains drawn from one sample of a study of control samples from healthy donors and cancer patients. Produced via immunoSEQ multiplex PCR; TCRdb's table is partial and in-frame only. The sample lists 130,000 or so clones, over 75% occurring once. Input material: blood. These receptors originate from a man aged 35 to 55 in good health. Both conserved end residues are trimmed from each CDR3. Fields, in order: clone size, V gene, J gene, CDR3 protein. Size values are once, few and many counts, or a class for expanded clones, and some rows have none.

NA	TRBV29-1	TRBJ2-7	SVRPGTGLHEQY
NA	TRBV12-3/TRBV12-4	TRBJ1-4	ASSWMGGRLF
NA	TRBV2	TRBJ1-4	ASRGTGVINEKLF
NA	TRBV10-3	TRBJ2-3	AISGHASARATDTQY
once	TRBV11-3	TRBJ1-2	ASSLTGIYGYT
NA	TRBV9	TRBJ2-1	ASSHVNNEQF
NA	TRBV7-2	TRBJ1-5	ASSPQGSNQPQH
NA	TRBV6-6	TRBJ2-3	ASTLQNGDTQY
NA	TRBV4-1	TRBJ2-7	ASSQDWARAGGALYEQY
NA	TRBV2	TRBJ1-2	ASSSQGGGLYGYT
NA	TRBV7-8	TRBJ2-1	ASSLGVYKGSEQF
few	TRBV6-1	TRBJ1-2	ASSEVSGSGRYT
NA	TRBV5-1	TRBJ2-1	ASNRDYNEQF
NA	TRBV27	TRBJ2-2	ASSHSTGELF
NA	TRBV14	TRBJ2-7	ASSPVAAQY
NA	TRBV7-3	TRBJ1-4	ASSSTPGGACRKTV
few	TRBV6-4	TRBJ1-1	ASSDSGNTEAF
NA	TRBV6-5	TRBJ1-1	ASSYSTLGFTEAF
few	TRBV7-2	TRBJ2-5	ASSLGTKETQY
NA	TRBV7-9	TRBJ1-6	ASSALNTDNSPLH
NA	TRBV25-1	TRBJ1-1	ASNRAGGNTEAF
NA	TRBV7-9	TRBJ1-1	ASRGGQNTEAF
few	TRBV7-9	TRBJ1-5	ASSSQQGRSNQPQH
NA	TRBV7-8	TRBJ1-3	ASSLVGRTSSGNTIY
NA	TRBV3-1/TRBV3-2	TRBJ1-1	ASSLSLRGANTEAF
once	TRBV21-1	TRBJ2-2	ASSKEGHTGELF
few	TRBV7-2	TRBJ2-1	ASSFSVLAGDFNEQF
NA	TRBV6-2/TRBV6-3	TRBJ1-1	ASSYSLRGQTRMNTEAF
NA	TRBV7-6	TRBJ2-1	ASSLVNNEQF
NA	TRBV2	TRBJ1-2	ASSVISYGYT
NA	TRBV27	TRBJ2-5	ASSLGSQETQY
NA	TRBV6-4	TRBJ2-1	ATQGVAGPFNEQF
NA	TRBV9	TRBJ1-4	ASNHGRGDEKLF